One TCR beta chain is described in this entry. Here immunoSEQ multiplex PCR was the method, and the copy in TCRdb shows in-frame clones only, minus some. The repertoire holds approximately 87,000 clones, approximately 93% seen once, with 1.3% in the top ten. This CDR3 is 16 amino acids long. The germline gives CDR1 LGHDT, CDR2 YNNKEL (reference sequence). Trimming cost V 5 bases and J 0 bases, with 14 bases left between them. The data derive from a study of control samples from healthy donors and cancer patients. The sequence derives from a woman aged 40 to 50 with lung cancer. V is TRBV3-1 (or the pseudogene TRBV3-2) and J is TRBJ1-3; the D gene is possibly TRBD1 (6 bases). The sample taken for sequencing was PBMCs. CDR3 loop: CASSFDRSLSGNTIYF. CDR3 bases: TGTGCCAGCAGCTTCGACAGGAGCCTCTCTGGAAACACCATATATTTT.